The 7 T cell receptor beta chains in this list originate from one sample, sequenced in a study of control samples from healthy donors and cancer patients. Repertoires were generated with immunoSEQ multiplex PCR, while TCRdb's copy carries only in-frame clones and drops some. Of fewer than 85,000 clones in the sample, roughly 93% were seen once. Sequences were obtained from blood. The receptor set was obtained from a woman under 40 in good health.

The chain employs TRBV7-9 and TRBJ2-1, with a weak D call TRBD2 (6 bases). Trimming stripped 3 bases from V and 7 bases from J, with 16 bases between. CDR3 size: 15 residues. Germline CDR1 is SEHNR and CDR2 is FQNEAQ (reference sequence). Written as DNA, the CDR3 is TGTGCCAGCAGCTTGGGGACTCTGGGAGGTAATGAGCAGTTCTTC. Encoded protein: CASSLGTLGGNEQFF.

DNA of the CDR3: TGTGCCAGCAGTTACTCGATGGAGGCAGGAAACACCATATATTTT. Protein product: CASSYSMEAGNTIYF. This sequence joins TRBV6-5 and TRBJ1-3; D unclear. CDR3 length: 15 residues. Trimming left V 0 bases short and J 4 bases short, with 10 bases between. Germline V lookup: CDR1 MNHEY, CDR2 SVGAGI.

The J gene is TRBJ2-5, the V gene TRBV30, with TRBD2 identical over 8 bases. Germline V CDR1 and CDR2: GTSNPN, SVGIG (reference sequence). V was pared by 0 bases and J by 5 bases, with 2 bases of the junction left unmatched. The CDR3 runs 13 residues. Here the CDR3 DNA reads TGTGCCTGGAGTGTCGGGGGGGCTGAGACCCAGTACTTC. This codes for CAWSVGGAETQYF.

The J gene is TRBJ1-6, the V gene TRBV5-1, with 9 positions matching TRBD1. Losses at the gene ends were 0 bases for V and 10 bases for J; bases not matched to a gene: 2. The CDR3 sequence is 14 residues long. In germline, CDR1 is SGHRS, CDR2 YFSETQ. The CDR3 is CASSLDRGRSPLHF. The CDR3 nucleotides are TGCGCCAGCAGCTTGGACAGGGGGCGGTCACCCCTCCACTTT.

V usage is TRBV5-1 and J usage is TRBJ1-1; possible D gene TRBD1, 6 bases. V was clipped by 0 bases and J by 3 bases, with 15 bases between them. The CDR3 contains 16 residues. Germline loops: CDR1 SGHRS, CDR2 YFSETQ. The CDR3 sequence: CASSLGQAGPDTEAFF. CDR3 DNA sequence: TGCGCCAGCAGCTTGGGACAGGCAGGGCCGGACACTGAAGCTTTCTTT. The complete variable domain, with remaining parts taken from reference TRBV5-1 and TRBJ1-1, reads KAGVTQTPRYLIKTRGQQVTLSCSPISGHRSVSWYQQTPGQGLQFLFEYFSETQRNKGNFPGRFSGRQFSNSRSEMNVSTLELGDSALYLCASSLGQAGPDTEAFFGQGTRLTVV.

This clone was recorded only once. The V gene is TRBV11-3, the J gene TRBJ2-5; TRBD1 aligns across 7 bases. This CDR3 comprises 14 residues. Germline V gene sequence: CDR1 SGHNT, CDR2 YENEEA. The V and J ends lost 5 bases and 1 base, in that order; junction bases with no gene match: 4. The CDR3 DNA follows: TGTGCCAGCAGCCCAAGGACAGGCCAAGAGACCCAGTACTTC. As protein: CASSPRTGQETQYF.

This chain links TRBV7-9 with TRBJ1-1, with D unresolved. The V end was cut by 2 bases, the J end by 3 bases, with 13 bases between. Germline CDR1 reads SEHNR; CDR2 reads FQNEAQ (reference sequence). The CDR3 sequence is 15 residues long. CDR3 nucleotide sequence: TGTGCCAGCAGCTTATTCTTCTCGAGGTACACTGAAGCTTTCTTT. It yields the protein CASSLFFSRYTEAFF.